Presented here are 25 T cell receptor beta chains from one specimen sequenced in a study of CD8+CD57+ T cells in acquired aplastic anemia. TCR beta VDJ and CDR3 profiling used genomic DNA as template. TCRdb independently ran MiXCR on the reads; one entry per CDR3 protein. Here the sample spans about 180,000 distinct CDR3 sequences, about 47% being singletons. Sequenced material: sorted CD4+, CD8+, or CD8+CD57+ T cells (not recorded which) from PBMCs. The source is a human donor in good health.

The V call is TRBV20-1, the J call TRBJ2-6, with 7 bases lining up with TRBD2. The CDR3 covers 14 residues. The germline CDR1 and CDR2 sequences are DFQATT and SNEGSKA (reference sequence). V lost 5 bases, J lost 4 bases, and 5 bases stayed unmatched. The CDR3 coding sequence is TGCAGTGCTTCGGGGGGAATCGGGGCCAACGTCCTGACTTTC. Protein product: CSASGGIGANVLTF.

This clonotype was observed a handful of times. The CDR3: CATSTGPSGNTIYF. The CDR3 DNA reads as TGTGCCACCTCAACCGGCCCCTCTGGAAACACCATATATTTT. The chain combines TRBV24-1 with TRBJ1-3; the D is unclear. This CDR3 spans 14 amino acids. V gave up 9 bases and J gave up 0 bases, with 11 bases separating them. CDR1 KGHDR and CDR2 SFDVKD come from the germline V gene.

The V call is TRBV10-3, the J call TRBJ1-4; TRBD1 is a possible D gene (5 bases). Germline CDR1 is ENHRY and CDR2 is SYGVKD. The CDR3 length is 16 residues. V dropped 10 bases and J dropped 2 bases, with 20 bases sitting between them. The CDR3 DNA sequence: TGTGCCAGCAGCGCTACAGGTTCTGTCACTAATGAAAAACTGTTTTTT. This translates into CASSATGSVTNEKLFF.

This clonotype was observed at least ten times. CDR3 amino acids: CSVGTAVWQYF. The CDR3 DNA reads as TGCAGCGTTGGCACGGCAGTCTGGCAGTACTTC. This chain joins TRBV29-1 and TRBJ2-7; D gene uncertain. This CDR3 spans 11 amino acids. V was cut by 4 bases and J by 9 bases, with 13 bases left in between. CDR1 is SQVTM, CDR2 ANQGSEA, per germline.

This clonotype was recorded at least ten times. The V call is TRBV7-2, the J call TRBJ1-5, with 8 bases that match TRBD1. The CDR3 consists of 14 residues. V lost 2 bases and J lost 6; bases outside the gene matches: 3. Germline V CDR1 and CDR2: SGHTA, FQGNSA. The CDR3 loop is CASSLQGAIQPQHF. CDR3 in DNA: TGTGCCAGCAGCTTACAGGGGGCAATTCAGCCCCAGCATTTT.

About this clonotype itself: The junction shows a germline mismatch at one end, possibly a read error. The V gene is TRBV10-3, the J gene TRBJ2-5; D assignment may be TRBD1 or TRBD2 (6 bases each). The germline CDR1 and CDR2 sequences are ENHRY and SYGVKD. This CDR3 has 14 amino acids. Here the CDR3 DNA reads TGTGCCAGCAGTTACGTGGGGGGCAACCAGCCCCAGTACTTC. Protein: CASSYVGGNQPQYF.

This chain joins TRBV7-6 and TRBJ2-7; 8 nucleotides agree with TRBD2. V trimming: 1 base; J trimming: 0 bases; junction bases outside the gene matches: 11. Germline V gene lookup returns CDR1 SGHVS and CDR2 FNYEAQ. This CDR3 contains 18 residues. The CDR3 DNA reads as TGTGCCAGCAGCTTAGGAGTTTCGGGGGGGTCAAGCTCCTACGAGCAGTACTTC. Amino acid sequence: CASSLGVSGGSSSYEQYF. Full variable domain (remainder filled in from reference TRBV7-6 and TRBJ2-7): GAGVSQSPRYKVTKRGQDVALRCDPISGHVSLYWYRQALGQGPEFLTYFNYEAQQDKSGLPNDRFSAERPEGSISTLTIQRTEQRDSAMYRCASSLGVSGGSSSYEQYFGPGTRLTVT.

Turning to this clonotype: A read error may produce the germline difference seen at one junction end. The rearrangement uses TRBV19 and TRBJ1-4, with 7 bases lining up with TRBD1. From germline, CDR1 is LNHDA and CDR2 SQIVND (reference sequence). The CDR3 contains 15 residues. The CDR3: CASSPSDRVREKLLF. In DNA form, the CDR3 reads TGTGCCAGTAGTCCCTCAGACAGGGTGCGGGAAAAACTGCTTTTT.

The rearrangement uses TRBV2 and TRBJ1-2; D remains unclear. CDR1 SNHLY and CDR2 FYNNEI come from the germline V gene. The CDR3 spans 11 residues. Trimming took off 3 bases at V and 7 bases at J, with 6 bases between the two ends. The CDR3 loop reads CASSELGGYTF. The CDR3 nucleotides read TGTGCCAGCAGTGAGCTGGGTGGCTACACCTTC.

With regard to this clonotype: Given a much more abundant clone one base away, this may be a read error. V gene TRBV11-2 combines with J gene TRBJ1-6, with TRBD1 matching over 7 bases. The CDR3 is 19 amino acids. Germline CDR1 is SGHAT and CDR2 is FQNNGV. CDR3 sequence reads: CASSLRIKTGKNYNSPPHF. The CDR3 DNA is TGTGCCAGCAGCTTACGGATTAAGACAGGGAAAAACTATAATTCACCCCCCCACTTT.

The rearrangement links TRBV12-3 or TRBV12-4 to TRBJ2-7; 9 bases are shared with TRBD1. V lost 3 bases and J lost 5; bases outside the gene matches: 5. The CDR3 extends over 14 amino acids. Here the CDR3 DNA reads TGTGCCAGCAGTTTCGGGACAGGGAGGAACGAGCAGTACTTC. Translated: CASSFGTGRNEQYF.

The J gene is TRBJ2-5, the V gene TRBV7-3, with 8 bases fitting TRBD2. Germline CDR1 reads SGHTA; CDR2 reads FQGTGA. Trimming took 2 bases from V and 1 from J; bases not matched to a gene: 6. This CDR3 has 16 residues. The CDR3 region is CASSLVPGTSQETQYF. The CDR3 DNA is TGTGCCAGCAGCTTAGTCCCAGGGACTAGCCAAGAGACCCAGTACTTC.

For the CDR3, the DNA is TGTGCCATCAGCCCTGGGTCGAACACTGAAGCTTTCTTT. Translation: CAISPGSNTEAFF. V gene TRBV10-3 combines with J gene TRBJ1-1; D is ambiguous. Trimming stripped 6 bases from V and 1 base from J, with 9 bases between. CDR3 length: 13 residues. Per germline, CDR1 ENHRY and CDR2 SYGVKD.

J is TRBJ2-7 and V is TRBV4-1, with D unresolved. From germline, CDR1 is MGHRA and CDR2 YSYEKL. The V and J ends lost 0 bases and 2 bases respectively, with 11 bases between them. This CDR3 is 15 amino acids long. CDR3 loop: CASSQDLTVTYEQYF. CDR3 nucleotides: TGCGCCAGCAGCCAAGATCTGACGGTTACCTACGAGCAGTACTTC.

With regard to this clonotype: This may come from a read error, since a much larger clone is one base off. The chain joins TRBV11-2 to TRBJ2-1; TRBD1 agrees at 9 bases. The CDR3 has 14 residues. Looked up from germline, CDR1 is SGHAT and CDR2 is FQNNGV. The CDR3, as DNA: TGTGCCAGCAACTTAGGGACAGGGAAAAATGAGCAGTTCTTC. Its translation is CASNLGTGKNEQFF.

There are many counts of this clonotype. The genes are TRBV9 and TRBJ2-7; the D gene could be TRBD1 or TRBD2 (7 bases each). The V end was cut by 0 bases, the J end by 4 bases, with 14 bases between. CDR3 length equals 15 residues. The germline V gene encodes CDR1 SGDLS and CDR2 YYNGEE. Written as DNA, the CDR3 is TGTGCCAGCAGCGTAGGGGGCCAGGGGGGGTACGAGCAGTACTTC. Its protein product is CASSVGGQGGYEQYF.

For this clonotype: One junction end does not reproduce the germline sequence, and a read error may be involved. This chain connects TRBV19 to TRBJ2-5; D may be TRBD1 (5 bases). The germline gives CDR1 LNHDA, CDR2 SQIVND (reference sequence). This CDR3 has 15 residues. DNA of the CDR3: TGTGCCAGTAGTATTACGGTAGACAGACAAGAGGCCCAGTACTTC. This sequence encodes CASSITVDRQEAQYF.

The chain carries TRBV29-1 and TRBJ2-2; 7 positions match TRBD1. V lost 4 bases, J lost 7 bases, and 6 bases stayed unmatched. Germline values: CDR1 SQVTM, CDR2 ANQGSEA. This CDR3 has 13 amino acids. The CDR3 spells CSVVQGSIGELFF. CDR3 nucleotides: TGCAGCGTTGTACAGGGGTCGATCGGGGAGCTGTTTTTT.

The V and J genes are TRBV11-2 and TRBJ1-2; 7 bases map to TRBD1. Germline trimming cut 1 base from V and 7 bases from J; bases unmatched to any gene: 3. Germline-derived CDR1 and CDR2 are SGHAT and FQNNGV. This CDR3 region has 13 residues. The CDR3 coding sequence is TGTGCCAGCAGCTTAGCGGGACAGACTGGCTACACCTTC. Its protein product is CASSLAGQTGYTF.

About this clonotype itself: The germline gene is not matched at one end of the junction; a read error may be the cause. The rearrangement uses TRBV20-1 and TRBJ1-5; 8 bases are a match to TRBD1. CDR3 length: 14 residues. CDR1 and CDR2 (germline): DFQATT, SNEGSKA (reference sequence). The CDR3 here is CSAPTGADSQLQHF. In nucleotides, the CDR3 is TGCAGTGCCCCGACAGGGGCGGACAGTCAGCTCCAGCATTTT.

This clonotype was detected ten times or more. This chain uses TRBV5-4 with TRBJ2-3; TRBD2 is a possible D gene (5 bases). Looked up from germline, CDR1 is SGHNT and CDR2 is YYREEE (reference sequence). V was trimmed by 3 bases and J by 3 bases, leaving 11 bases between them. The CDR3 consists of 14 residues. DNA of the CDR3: TGTGCCAGCAGCTGGGAGCCCCAAACAGATACGCAGTATTTT. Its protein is CASSWEPQTDTQYF.

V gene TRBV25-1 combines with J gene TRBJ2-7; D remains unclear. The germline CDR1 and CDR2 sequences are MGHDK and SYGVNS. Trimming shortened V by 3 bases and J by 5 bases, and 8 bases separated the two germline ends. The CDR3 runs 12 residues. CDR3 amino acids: CASSEYFHEQYF. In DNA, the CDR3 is TGTGCCAGCAGTGAGTACTTCCACGAGCAGTACTTC.

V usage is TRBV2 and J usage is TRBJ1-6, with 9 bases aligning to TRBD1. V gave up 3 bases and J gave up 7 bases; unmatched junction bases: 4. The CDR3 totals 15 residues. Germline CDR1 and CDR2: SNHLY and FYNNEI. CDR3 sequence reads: CASSDRTGENSPLHF. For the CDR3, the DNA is TGTGCCAGCAGTGACCGGACAGGGGAGAATTCACCCCTCCACTTT.

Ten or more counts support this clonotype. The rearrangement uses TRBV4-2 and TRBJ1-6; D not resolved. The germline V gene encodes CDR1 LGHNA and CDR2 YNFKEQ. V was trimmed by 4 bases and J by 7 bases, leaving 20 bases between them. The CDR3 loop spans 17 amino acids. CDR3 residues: CASSRAGGGNMNSPLHF. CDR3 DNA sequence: TGTGCCAGCAGCCGCGCCGGCGGCGGGAATATGAATTCACCCCTCCACTTT.

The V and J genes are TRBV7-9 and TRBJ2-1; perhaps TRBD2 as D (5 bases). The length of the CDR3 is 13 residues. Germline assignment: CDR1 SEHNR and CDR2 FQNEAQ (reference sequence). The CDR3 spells CLSSAAPYNEQFF. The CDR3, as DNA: TGTCTCAGTAGCGCCGCGCCCTACAATGAGCAGTTCTTC.